This T cell receptor (beta chain) stems from a study of blood T cell repertoires in COVID-19. Study at large: T cells, B-cell-depleted T cells, or PBMCs supplied cDNA or gDNA.

Germline V gene data show CDR1 as SGHDN and CDR2 as FVKESK. Trimming stripped 2 bases from V and 4 bases from J, with 3 bases between. The CDR3 is 12 amino acids. Original handling: Amplified reference gene primers provided the basis for estimating nucleated cell counts. Produced via immunoSEQ multiplex PCR; TCRdb's table is partial and in-frame only. D and trimming were read from the DNA, whereas the V and J calls and clone size are those reported in that table. This table holds roughly 300,000 clones, over 70% found once. What was sequenced was peripheral blood. The chain employs TRBV14 and TRBJ2-1; no firm D call. The clonotype comes from a woman between 35 and 50 years old who had recovered from COVID-19. CDR3 loop: CASSQSYNEQFF. CDR3 DNA: TGTGCCAGCAGCCAATCTTACAATGAGCAGTTCTTC.